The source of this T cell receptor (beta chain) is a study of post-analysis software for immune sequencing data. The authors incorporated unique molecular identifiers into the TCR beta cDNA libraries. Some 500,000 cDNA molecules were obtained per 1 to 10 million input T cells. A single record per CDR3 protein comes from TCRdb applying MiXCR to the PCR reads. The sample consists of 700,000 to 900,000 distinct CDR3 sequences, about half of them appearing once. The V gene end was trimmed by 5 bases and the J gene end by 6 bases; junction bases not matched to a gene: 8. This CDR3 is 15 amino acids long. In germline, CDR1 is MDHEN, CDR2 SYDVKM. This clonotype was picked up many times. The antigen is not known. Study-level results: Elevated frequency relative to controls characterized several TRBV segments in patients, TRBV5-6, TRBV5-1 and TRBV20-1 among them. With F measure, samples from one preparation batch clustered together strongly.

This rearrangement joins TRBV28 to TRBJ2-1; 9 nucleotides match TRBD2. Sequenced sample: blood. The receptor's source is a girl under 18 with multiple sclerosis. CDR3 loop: CASSPSGTSLNEQFF. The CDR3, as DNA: TGTGCCAGCAGTCCGTCCGGGACTAGCCTCAATGAGCAGTTCTTC.